This is a list of T cell receptor beta chains from one sample in a study of blood T cell repertoires in COVID-19. Profiling relied on immunoSEQ multiplex PCR, and the TCRdb table lists in-frame clones only, not all of them. The sample has under 250,000 clones, over 85% seen once. Source material: PBMCs or T cells enriched from blood (not recorded which). These receptors all stem from a woman aged 30 to 39 with acute COVID-19. Each CDR3 is given with its conserved first and last residue. The order of the fields is clone size, D gene, J gene, V gene, CDR3 protein, CDR3 DNA. A D gene is named only where the DNA matches it firmly. Where a row states a size, it is once, few, many or the class of an expanded clone; other rows omit it.

NA | NA | TRBJ1-3 | TRBV11-2 | CASSLAGRGNTIYF | TGTGCCAGCAGCTTAGCGGGCCGCGGGAACACCATATATTTT
NA | NA | TRBJ1-1 | TRBV20-1 | CSASRDTGGEAFF | TGCAGTGCTAGTCGGGACACTGGGGGAGAAGCTTTCTTT
once | TRBD1 | TRBJ2-7 | TRBV6-5 | CASSWLDRVDYEQYF | TGTGCCAGCAGTTGGCTGGACAGGGTAGACTACGAGCAGTACTTC
NA | NA | TRBJ1-3 | TRBV7-9 | CASSPRSSRGNTIYF | TGTGCCAGCAGCCCCAGGTCAAGTCGGGGAAACACCATATATTTT
NA | TRBD1 | TRBJ2-7 | TRBV6-5 | CASRLTGDYEQYF | TGTGCCAGCAGGCTGACAGGGGATTACGAGCAGTACTTC
NA | NA | TRBJ1-5 | TRBV14 | CASSLRGVTNQPQHF | TGTGCCAGCAGCCTCCGGGGGGTGACAAATCAGCCCCAGCATTTT
NA | NA | TRBJ1-6 | TRBV9 | CASSVLGDNSPLHF | TGTGCCAGCAGCGTACTAGGGGATAATTCACCCCTCCACTTT
NA | NA | TRBJ1-1 | TRBV19 | CASSMSGSGNPEAFF | TGTGCCAGTAGTATGTCGGGGAGTGGTAACCCTGAAGCTTTCTTT
NA | TRBD1 | TRBJ1-1 | TRBV4-1 | CASSQTTGGSPEAFF | TGCGCCAGCAGCCAAACCACAGGGGGTTCCCCTGAAGCTTTCTTT
NA | TRBD1 | TRBJ1-6 | TRBV28 | CASSPATGQGAPLHF | TGTGCCAGCAGCCCCGCTACGGGACAGGGCGCACCCCTCCACTTT
NA | TRBD1 | TRBJ1-2 | TRBV5-1 | CASSLSTGGSGVYGYTF | TGCGCCAGCAGCTTGAGCACAGGGGGTTCAGGAGTGTATGGCTACACCTTC
NA | NA | TRBJ2-3 | TRBV12-3/TRBV12-4 | CASRSSGTDTQYF | TGTGCCAGCAGGTCTTCTGGCACAGATACGCAGTATTTT
few | NA | TRBJ1-1 | TRBV29-1 | CSARGGSGVRGTEAFF | TGCAGTGCCCGGGGGGGGAGCGGCGTCAGGGGCACTGAAGCTTTCTTT
NA | NA | TRBJ1-5 | TRBV2 | CASSATGQNQPQHF | TGTGCCAGCAGTGCTACTGGACAGAATCAGCCCCAGCATTTT
NA | NA | TRBJ2-7 | TRBV7-3 | CASSPTGTYEQYF | TGTGCCAGCAGCCCCACCGGGACCTACGAGCAGTACTTC
NA | NA | TRBJ1-1 | TRBV4-2 | CASSQDGPTEAFF | TGTGCCAGCAGCCAAGATGGGCCGACTGAAGCTTTCTTT
NA | NA | TRBJ2-7 | TRBV2 | CASSEGQGSYEQYF | TGTGCCAGCAGTGAAGGGCAGGGGTCCTACGAGCAGTACTTC
NA | NA | TRBJ1-2 | TRBV30 | CAWSADDSRGYTF | TGTGCCTGGAGTGCAGACGACTCCCGGGGCTACACCTTC
once | NA | TRBJ1-1 | TRBV19 | CASTGEGWGTEAFF | TGTGCCAGTACCGGCGAGGGCTGGGGCACTGAAGCTTTCTTT
few | TRBD2 | TRBJ2-1 | TRBV7-3 | CASSLNGASGGANEQFF | TGTGCCAGCAGCTTAAATGGTGCTAGCGGGGGGGCCAATGAGCAGTTCTTC
NA | NA | TRBJ1-3 | TRBV14 | CASSQEELQAYSGNTIYF | TGTGCCAGCAGCCAAGAGGAGTTACAGGCGTACTCTGGAAACACCATATATTTT
NA | NA | TRBJ2-2 | TRBV3-1/TRBV3-2 | CASSQKGIRDIHVYPTGELFF | TGTGCCAGCAGCCAAAAAGGGATCCGGGACATCCACGTATATCCCACCGGGGAGCTGTTTTTT
NA | NA | TRBJ1-2 | TRBV4-3 | CASSQDLLQGTYGYTF | TGCGCCAGCAGCCAAGACCTATTACAGGGTACCTATGGCTACACCTTC